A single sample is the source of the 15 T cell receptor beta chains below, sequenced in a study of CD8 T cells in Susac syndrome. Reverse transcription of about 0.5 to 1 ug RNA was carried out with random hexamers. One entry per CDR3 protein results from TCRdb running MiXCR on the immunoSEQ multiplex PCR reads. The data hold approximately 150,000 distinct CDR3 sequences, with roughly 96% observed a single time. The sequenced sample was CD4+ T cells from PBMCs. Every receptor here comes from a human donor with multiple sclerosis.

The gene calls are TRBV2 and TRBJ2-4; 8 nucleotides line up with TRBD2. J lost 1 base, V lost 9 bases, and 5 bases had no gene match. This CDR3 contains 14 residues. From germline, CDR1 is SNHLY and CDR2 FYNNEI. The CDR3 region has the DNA TGTGCCAGTAAGACTAGCGTTGCCAAAAACATTCAGTACTTC. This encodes CASKTSVAKNIQYF.

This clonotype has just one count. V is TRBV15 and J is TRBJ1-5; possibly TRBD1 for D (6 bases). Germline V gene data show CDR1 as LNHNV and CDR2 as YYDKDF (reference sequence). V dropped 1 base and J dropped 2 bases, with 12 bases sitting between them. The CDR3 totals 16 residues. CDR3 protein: CATSRGGRGRNQPQHF. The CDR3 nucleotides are TGTGCCACCAGCAGAGGAGGCAGGGGTCGCAATCAGCCCCAGCATTTT.

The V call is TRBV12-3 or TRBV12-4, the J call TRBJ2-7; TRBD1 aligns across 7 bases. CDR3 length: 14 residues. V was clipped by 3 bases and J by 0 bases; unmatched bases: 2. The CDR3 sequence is CASSLGQTSYEQYF. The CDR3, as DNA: TGTGCCAGCAGTTTGGGACAGACCTCCTACGAGCAGTACTTC.

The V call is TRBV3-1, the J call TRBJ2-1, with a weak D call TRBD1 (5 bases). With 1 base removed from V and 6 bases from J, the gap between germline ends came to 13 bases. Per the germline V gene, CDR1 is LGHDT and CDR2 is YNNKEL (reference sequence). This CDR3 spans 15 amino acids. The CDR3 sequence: CASSQGQGIPNEQFF. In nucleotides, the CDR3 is TGTGCCAGCAGCCAAGGGCAGGGAATACCCAATGAGCAGTTCTTC.

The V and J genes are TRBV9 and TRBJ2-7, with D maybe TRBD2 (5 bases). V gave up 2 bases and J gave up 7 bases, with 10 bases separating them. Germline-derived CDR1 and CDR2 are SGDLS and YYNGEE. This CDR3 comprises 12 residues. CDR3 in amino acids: CASSVRVGEQYF. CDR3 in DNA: TGTGCCAGCAGCGTGCGGGTAGGGGAGCAGTACTTC.

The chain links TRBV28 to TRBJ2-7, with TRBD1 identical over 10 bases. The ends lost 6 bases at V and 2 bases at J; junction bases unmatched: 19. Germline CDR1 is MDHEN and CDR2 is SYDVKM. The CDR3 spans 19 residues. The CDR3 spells CASRRSTLWDRGETYEQYF. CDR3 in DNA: TGTGCCAGCAGGCGCAGTACGCTTTGGGACAGGGGAGAGACCTACGAGCAGTACTTC.

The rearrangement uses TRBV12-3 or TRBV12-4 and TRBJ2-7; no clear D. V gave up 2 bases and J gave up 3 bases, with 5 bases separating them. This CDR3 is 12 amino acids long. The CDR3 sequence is CASSLTIYEQYF. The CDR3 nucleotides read TGTGCCAGCAGTTTAACGATCTACGAGCAGTACTTC.

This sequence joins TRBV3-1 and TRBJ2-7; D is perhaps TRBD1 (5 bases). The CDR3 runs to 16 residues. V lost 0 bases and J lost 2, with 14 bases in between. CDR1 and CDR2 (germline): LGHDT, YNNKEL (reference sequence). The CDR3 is CASSQDASGKAYEQYF. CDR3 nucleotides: TGTGCCAGCAGCCAAGATGCGTCAGGGAAAGCCTACGAGCAGTACTTC.

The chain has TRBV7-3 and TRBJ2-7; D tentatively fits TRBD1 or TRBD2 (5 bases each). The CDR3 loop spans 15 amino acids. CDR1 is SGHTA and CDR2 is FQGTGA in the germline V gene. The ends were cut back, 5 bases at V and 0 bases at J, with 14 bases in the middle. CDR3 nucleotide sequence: TGTGCCAGCAGCCTTAACGGGGCCCCCTCCTACGAGCAGTACTTC. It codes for CASSLNGAPSYEQYF. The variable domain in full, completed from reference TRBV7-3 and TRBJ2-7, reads GAGVSQTPSNKVTEKGKYVELRCDPISGHTALYWYRQSLGQGPEFLIYFQGTGAADDSGLPNDRFFAVRPEGSVSTLKIQRTERGDSAVYLCASSLNGAPSYEQYFGPGTRLTVT.

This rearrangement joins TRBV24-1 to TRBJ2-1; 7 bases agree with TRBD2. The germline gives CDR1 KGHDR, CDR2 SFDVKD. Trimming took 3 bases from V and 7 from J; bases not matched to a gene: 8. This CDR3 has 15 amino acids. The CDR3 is CATSDQTSSRNEQFF. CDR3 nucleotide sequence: TGTGCCACCAGTGATCAGACTAGCAGCAGGAATGAGCAGTTCTTC.

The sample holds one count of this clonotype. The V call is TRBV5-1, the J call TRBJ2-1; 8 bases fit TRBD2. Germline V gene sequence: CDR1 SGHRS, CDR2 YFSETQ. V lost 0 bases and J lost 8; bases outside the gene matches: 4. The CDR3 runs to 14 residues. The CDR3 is CASSLVSGSDEQFF. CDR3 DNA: TGCGCCAGCAGCTTGGTGAGCGGGAGCGATGAGCAGTTCTTC.

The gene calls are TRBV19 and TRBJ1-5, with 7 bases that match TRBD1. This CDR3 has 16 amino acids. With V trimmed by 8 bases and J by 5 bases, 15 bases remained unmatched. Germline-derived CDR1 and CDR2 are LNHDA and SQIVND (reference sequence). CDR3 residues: CASGQEGALAHQPQHF. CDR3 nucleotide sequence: TGTGCCAGTGGACAGGAGGGGGCCCTAGCCCATCAGCCCCAGCATTTT.

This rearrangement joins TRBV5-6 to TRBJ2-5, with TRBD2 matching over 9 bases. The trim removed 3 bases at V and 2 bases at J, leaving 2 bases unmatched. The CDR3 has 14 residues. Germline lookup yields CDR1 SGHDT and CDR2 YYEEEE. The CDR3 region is CASSSSGEQETQYF. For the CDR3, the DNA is TGTGCCAGCAGCTCTAGCGGGGAACAAGAGACCCAGTACTTC. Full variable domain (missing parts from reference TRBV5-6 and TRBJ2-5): DAGVTQSPTHLIKTRGQQVTLRCSPKSGHDTVSWYQQALGQGPQFIFQYYEEEERQRGNFPDRFSGHQFPNYSSELNVNALLLGDSALYLCASSSSGEQETQYFGPGTRLLVL.

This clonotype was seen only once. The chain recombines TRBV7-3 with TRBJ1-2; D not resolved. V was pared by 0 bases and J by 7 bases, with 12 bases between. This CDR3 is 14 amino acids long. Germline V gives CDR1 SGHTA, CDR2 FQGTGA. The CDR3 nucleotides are TGTGCCAGCAGCTTAACCGGGGATTATGGTGGCTACACCTTC. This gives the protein CASSLTGDYGGYTF.

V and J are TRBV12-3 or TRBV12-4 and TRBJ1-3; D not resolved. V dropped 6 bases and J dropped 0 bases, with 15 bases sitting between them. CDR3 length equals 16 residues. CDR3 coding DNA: TGTGCCAGCAGGCCGATGGTCGGTTTCTCTGGAAACACCATATATTTT. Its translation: CASRPMVGFSGNTIYF.